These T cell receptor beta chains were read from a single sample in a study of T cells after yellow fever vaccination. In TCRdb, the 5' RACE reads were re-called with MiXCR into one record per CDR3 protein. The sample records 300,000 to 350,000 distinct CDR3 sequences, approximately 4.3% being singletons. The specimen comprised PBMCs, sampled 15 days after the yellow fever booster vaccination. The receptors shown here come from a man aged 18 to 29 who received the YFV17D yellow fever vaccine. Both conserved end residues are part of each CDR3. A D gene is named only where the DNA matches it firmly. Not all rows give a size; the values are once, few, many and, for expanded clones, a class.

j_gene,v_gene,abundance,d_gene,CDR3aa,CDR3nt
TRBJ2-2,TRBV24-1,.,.,CATSARGGDTGELFF,TGTGCCACCAGTGCCCGCGGGGGCGACACCGGGGAGCTGTTTTTT
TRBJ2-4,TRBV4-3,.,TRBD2,CASSHTGLADYKNIQYF,TGCGCCAGCAGCCACACCGGACTAGCGGACTACAAAAACATTCAGTACTTC
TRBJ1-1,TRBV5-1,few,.,CASSSDPGGANTEAFF,TGCGCCAGCAGCTCAGACCCCGGGGGGGCGAACACTGAAGCTTTCTTT
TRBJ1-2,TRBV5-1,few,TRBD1,CASSPTGEDRDRGRSYGYTF,TGCGCCAGCAGCCCGACTGGAGAAGACCGGGACAGGGGGCGCTCCTATGGCTACACCTTC
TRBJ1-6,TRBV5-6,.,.,CASSSPPDNSPLHF,TGTGCCAGCAGCTCTCCCCCGGATAATTCACCCCTCCACTTT
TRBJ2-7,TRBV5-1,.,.,CASSRSAYEQYF,TGCGCCAGCAGCCGGTCAGCTTACGAGCAGTACTTC
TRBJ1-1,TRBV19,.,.,CASEKGNTEAFF,TGTGCCAGCGAAAAGGGTAACACTGAAGCTTTCTTT
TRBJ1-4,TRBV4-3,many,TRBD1,CASSERQGTGQFRANEKLFF,TGCGCCAGCAGCGAACGACAGGGAACGGGACAGTTTCGGGCTAATGAAAAACTGTTTTTT
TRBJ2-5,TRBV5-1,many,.,CASSSADPPAAQYF,TGCGCCAGCAGCTCGGCGGACCCTCCGGCGGCCCAGTACTTC
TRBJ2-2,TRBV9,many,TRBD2,CASSPPGGGMRTGELFF,TGTGCCAGCAGCCCACCCGGGGGGGGAATGCGCACCGGGGAGCTGTTTTTT
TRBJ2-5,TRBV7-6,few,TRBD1,CASTPMPTGTGLQETQYF,TGTGCCAGCACCCCAATGCCGACCGGGACAGGGCTACAAGAGACCCAGTACTTC
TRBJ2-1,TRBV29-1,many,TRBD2,CSVEKRQTSGGPLGPDEQFF,TGCAGCGTCGAGAAGAGACAGACTAGCGGGGGCCCTCTAGGTCCGGATGAGCAGTTCTTC
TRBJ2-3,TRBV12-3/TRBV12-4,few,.,CASSAATADTQYF,TGTGCCAGCAGTGCTGCAACGGCAGATACGCAGTATTTT
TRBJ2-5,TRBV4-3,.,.,CASSQVLGGPHLQETQYF,TGCGCCAGCAGCCAAGTACTGGGGGGGCCTCACTTACAAGAGACCCAGTACTTC
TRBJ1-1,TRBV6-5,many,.,CASSYSDMEDTEAFF,TGTGCCAGCAGTTACTCAGATATGGAGGACACTGAAGCTTTCTTT
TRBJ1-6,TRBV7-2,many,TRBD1,CASSLEFGAGGSSPLHF,TGTGCCAGCAGCTTAGAGTTCGGGGCAGGGGGTAGTTCACCCCTCCACTTT
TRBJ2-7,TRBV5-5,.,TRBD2,CASSLALAGGIPYEQYF,TGTGCCAGCAGCTTGGCGCTAGCGGGGGGAATCCCCTACGAGCAGTACTTC
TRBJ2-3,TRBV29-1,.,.,CSVDSDWEADTQYF,TGCAGCGTTGATTCAGACTGGGAGGCAGATACGCAGTATTTT
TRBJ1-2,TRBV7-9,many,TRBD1,CASSTWSQGGYGYTF,TGTGCCAGCAGCACCTGGAGCCAGGGGGGGTATGGCTACACCTTC
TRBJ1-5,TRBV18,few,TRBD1,CASSSLTGSNQPQHF,TGTGCCAGCTCATCCCTGACAGGGTCGAATCAGCCCCAGCATTTT
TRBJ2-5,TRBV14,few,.,CASSQDRPGRTAQYF,TGTGCCAGCAGCCAAGATCGACCAGGCCGGACGGCCCAGTACTTC
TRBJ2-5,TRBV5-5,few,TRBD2,CASSLGLAGEKETQYF,TGTGCCAGCAGCTTGGGCCTAGCGGGGGAGAAAGAGACCCAGTACTTC
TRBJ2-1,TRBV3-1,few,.,CASSQDQGQGYNEQFF,TGTGCCAGCAGCCAAGATCAGGGTCAGGGGTACAATGAGCAGTTCTTC
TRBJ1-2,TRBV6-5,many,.,CASSYRYGAGAGYTF,TGTGCCAGCAGTTACCGTTACGGGGCTGGAGCTGGCTACACCTTC
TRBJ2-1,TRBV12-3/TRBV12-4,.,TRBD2,CASRPGLAGVNEQFF,TGTGCCAGCAGACCTGGACTAGCGGGGGTCAATGAGCAGTTCTTC
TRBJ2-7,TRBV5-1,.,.,CASSLARGISYEQYF,TGCGCCAGCAGCTTGGCACGGGGTATCTCCTACGAGCAGTACTTC
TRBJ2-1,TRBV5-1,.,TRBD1,CASSPGTGLEQFF,TGCGCCAGCAGCCCCGGGACAGGGCTGGAGCAGTTCTTC
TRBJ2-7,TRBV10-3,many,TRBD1,CAISESPGQTYEQYF,TGTGCCATCAGTGAGTCGCCGGGACAGACCTACGAGCAGTACTTC
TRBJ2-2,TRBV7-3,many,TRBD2,CASSPRGLTSGAGELFF,TGTGCCAGCAGCCCCCGGGGTCTGACTAGCGGGGCCGGGGAGCTGTTTTTT
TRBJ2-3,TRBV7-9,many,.,CASSPPSRGGDTQYF,TGTGCCAGCAGCCCCCCCTCTCGGGGTGGAGATACGCAGTATTTT
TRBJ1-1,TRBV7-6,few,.,CASSRDVNTEAFF,TGTGCCAGCAGCCGGGATGTGAACACTGAAGCTTTCTTT
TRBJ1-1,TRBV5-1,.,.,CASSREEGNTEAFF,TGCGCCAGCAGCCGGGAGGAGGGGAACACTGAAGCTTTCTTT
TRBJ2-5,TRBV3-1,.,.,CASSLQLAGGKTQYF,TGTGCCAGCAGCCTACAACTAGCTGGGGGGAAGACCCAGTACTTC
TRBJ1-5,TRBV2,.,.,CASSEQGSNQPQHF,TGTGCCAGCAGTGAACAGGGTAGCAATCAGCCCCAGCATTTT
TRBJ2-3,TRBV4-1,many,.,CASSQRGSRTDTQYF,TGCGCCAGCAGCCAACGGGGGAGCCGCACAGATACGCAGTATTTT
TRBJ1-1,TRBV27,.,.,CASTSGGGTEAFF,TGTGCCAGCACCTCGGGAGGGGGCACTGAAGCTTTCTTT
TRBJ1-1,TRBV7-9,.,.,CASSFDRRNTEAFF,TGTGCCAGCAGCTTTGACAGAAGGAACACTGAAGCTTTCTTT
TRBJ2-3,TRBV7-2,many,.,CASSVIISDTQYF,TGTGCCAGCAGCGTAATAATCTCAGATACGCAGTATTTT
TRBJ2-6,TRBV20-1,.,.,CSSRAYNSGANVLTF,TGCAGTTCCAGAGCTTATAACTCTGGGGCCAACGTCCTGACTTTC
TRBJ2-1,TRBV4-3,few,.,CASSQGLVNEQFF,TGCGCCAGCAGCCAAGGCCTCGTCAATGAGCAGTTCTTC
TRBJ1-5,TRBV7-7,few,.,CASSLAQRGNFGPQHF,TGTGCTAGCAGCTTAGCGCAAAGAGGGAATTTTGGGCCCCAGCATTTT
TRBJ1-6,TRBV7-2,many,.,CASSLGSGTTSPLHF,TGTGCCAGCAGCTTAGGCTCCGGGACTACTTCACCCCTCCACTTT
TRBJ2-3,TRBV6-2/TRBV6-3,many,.,CASSPLLRTDTQYF,TGTGCCAGCAGCCCGTTACTCCGCACAGATACGCAGTATTTT
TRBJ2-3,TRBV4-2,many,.,CASSQGGKTDTQYF,TGTGCCAGCAGCCAAGGGGGGAAGACAGATACGCAGTATTTT
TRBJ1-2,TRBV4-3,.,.,CASSQSGESYTF,TGCGCCAGCAGCCAATCAGGAGAATCCTACACCTTC
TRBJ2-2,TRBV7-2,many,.,CASSRLADGELFF,TGTGCCAGCAGTCGCCTAGCAGACGGGGAGCTGTTTTTT
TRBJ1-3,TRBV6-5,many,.,CASSGVWGNTIYF,TGTGCCAGCAGTGGGGTCTGGGGAAACACCATATATTTT
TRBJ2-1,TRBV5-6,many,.,CASSLGGASGNEQFF,TGTGCCAGCAGCTTGGGAGGGGCCTCTGGCAATGAGCAGTTCTTC